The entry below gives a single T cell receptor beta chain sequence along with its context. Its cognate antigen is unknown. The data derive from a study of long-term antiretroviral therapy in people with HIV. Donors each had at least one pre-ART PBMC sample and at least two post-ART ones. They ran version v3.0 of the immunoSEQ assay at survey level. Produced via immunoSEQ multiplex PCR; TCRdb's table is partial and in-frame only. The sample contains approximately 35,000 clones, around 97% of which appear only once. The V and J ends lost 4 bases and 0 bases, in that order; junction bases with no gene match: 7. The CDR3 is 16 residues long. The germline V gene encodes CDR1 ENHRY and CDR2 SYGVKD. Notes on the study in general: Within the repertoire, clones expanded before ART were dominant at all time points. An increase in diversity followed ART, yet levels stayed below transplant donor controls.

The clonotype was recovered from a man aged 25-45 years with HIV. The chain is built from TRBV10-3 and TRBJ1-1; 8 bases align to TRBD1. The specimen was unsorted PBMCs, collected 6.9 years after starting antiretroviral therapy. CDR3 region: CAISVTGDGMNTEAFF. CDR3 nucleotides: TGTGCCATCAGTGTGACAGGGGACGGTATGAACACTGAAGCTTTCTTT.